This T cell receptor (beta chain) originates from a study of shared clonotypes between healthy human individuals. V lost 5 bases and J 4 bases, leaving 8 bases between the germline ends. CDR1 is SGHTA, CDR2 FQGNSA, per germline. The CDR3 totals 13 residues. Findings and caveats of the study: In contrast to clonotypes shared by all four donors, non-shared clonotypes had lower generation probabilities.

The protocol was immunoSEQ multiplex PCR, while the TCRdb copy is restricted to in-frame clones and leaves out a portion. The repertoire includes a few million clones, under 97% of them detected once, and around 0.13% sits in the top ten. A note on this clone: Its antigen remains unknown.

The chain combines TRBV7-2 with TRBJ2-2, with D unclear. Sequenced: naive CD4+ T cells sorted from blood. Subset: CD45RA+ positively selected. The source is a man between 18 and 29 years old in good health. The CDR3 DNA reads TGTGCCAGCAGCCAAGCTAGCACCGGGGAGCTGTTTTTT. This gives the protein CASSQASTGELFF.